The rows below give T cell receptor beta chains drawn from one sample of a study of blood T cell repertoires in COVID-19. The data were produced by immunoSEQ multiplex PCR, yet TCRdb's version contains in-frame clones alone and is incomplete. The sample shows approximately 330,000 clones, around 90% of them seen only once. Sequenced: peripheral blood. The receptors shown here come from a woman in her thirties or forties with COVID-19, enrolled during active disease. CDR3s include the opening cysteine and the closing phenylalanine or tryptophan. D genes are given only for firm matches. The size field is filled for only some rows; it gives once, few, many or a size class.

J,size,V,D,CDR3,DNA
TRBJ2-7,.,TRBV18,TRBD2,CASSGGLAGAYEQYF,TGTGCCAGCTCAGGCGGACTAGCGGGGGCCTACGAGCAGTACTTC
TRBJ2-1,.,TRBV6-2/TRBV6-3,TRBD2,CASSQRTSGVPYNEQFF,TGTGCCAGCAGTCAAAGGACTAGCGGGGTCCCCTACAATGAGCAGTTCTTC
TRBJ2-2,.,TRBV5-4,.,CASSLVGTTRPGELFF,TGTGCCAGCAGCTTGGTAGGGACAACTCGGCCCGGGGAGCTGTTTTTT
TRBJ2-3,.,TRBV6-1,.,CASSEGAGSTDTQYF,TGTGCCAGCAGTGAAGGAGCGGGCAGCACAGATACGCAGTATTTT
TRBJ1-3,.,TRBV5-4,.,CASSLAGTPRSGNTIYF,TGTGCCAGCAGCTTGGCCGGGACTCCTCGCTCTGGAAACACCATATATTTT
TRBJ2-2,.,TRBV7-9,.,CASSSSVGGAYTGELFF,TGTGCCAGCAGCTCATCGGTCGGTGGGGCCTACACCGGGGAGCTGTTTTTT
TRBJ2-1,.,TRBV7-2,.,CASSLARVGGEQFF,TGTGCCAGCAGCTTAGCCAGGGTGGGGGGTGAGCAGTTCTTC
TRBJ2-3,.,TRBV6-5,.,CASTSPTGYDTQYF,TGTGCCAGCACGAGTCCCACAGGGTACGATACGCAGTATTTT
TRBJ1-5,.,TRBV28,.,CASSPRGPGSQPQHF,TGTGCCAGCAGCCCCCGTGGGCCAGGGTCTCAGCCCCAGCATTTT
TRBJ2-2,.,TRBV15,.,CATSRGGTTGELFF,TGTGCCACCAGCAGAGGCGGGACCACCGGGGAGCTGTTTTTT
TRBJ2-3,.,TRBV27,.,CASSLQATDTQYF,TGTGCCAGCAGTTTGCAGGCGACAGATACGCAGTATTTT
TRBJ2-1,.,TRBV6-6,TRBD1,CASSPGQAYEQFF,TGTGCCAGCAGCCCGGGACAGGCTTACGAGCAGTTCTTC
TRBJ1-6,few,TRBV27,.,CASSPTGPMYNSPLHF,TGTGCCAGCAGTCCCACCGGTCCTATGTATAATTCACCCCTCCACTTT
TRBJ1-2,few,TRBV29-1,.,CSVEDRDSRGYTF,TGCAGCGTTGAAGATCGGGACTCGAGGGGCTACACCTTC
TRBJ1-2,.,TRBV10-3,.,CAISEGVGGRRGYTF,TGTGCCATCAGTGAGGGTGTGGGGGGAAGAAGGGGCTACACCTTC
TRBJ1-6,.,TRBV12-3/TRBV12-4,.,CASSSVNSPLHF,TGTGCCAGCAGTTCGGTTAATTCACCCCTCCACTTT
TRBJ2-7,.,TRBV4-1,.,CASSQDPQGRVEQYF,TGCGCCAGCAGCCAAGATCCGCAGGGGCGAGTGGAGCAGTACTTC
TRBJ2-1,.,TRBV4-3,TRBD2,CASSQEGRGPERVWQFF,TGCGCCAGCAGCCAAGAAGGGAGGGGCCCCGAACGGGTGTGGCAGTTCTTC
TRBJ2-5,once,TRBV6-2/TRBV6-3,.,CASSYSGGYQETQYF,TGTGCCAGCAGTTACTCGGGCGGGTACCAAGAGACCCAGTACTTC
TRBJ2-1,.,TRBV21-1,.,CASSKGSPAKFF,TGTGCCAGCAGCAAGGGGAGTCCAGCGAAGTTCTTC
TRBJ1-1,.,TRBV28,.,CASSLQGRRGAFF,TGTGCCAGCAGTCTACAGGGCCGGCGTGGAGCTTTCTTT
TRBJ1-2,.,TRBV28,.,CASSLDSVTYGYTF,TGTGCCAGCAGTTTAGACAGCGTAACGTATGGCTACACCTTC
TRBJ2-7,.,TRBV7-2,TRBD2,CASSLSTSGRWYF,TGTGCCAGCAGCTTAAGCACTAGCGGGAGGTGGTACTTC
TRBJ1-5,.,TRBV27,.,CASSLISGRNSNQPQHF,TGTGCCAGCAGTTTAATCTCCGGCAGGAATAGCAATCAGCCCCAGCATTTT
TRBJ1-4,.,TRBV6-5,.,CASSPVPITNEKLFF,TGTGCCAGCAGTCCAGTCCCCATAACTAATGAAAAACTGTTTTTT
TRBJ1-4,once,TRBV6-2/TRBV6-3,TRBD1,CASSSRDSLREKLFF,TGTGCCAGCAGCTCCCGGGACAGTCTTCGGGAAAAACTGTTTTTT
TRBJ2-5,.,TRBV15,TRBD2,CATSRRLAGQETQYF,TGTGCCACCAGCAGGAGACTAGCGGGACAAGAGACCCAGTACTTC
TRBJ1-3,.,TRBV5-4,.,CASSLDPNGSGNTIYF,TGTGCCAGCAGCTTGGACCCCAACGGCTCTGGAAACACCATATATTTT
TRBJ2-1,.,TRBV24-1,.,CATSDLSSGGIEQFF,TGTGCCACCAGTGATTTGAGTAGTGGGGGGATTGAGCAGTTCTTC
TRBJ2-1,.,TRBV2,.,CASSAWTSYNEQFF,TGTGCCAGCAGCGCGTGGACTTCATACAATGAGCAGTTCTTC
TRBJ2-2,.,TRBV28,.,CASTAVYTGDGQALWELFF,TGTGCCAGCACCGCAGTTTATACCGGCGATGGTCAGGCCCTCTGGGAGCTGTTTTTT